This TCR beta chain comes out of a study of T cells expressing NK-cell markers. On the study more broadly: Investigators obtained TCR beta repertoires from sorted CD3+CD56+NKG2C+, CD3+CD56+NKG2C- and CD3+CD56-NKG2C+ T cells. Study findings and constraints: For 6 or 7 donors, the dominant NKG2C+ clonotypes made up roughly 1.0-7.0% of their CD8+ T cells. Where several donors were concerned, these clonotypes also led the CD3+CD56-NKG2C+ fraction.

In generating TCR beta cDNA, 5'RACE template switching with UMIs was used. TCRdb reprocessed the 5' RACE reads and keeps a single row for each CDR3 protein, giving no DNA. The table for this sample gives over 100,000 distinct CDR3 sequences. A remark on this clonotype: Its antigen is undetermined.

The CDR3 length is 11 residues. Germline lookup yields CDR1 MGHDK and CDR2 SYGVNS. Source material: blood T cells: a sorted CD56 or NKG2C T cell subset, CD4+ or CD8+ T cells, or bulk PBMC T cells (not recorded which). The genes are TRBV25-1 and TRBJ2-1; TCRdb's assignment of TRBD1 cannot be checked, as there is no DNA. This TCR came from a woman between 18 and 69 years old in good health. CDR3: CATYRGNEQFF. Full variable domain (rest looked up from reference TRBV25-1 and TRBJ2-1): EADIYQTPRYLVIGTGKKITLECSQTMGHDKMYWYQQDPGMELHLIHYSYGVNSTEKGDLSSESTVSRIRTEHFPLTLESARPSHTSQYLCATYRGNEQFFGPGTRLTVL.